Sequencing of this TCR beta chain was carried out in a study of T cell responses to AZD1222 COVID-19 vaccine. Overall study findings and caveats: Spike-specific TCR breadth and depth went up after people got two AZD1222 doses. No day 14 peak samples; only post-peak repertoires were characterized.

CDR1 is MNHEY and CDR2 is SVGAGI in the germline V gene. The CDR3 has 13 amino acids. Trimming pared 4 bases from V and 10 bases from J, leaving 14 bases between. Repertoires were generated with immunoSEQ multiplex PCR, while TCRdb's copy carries only in-frame clones and drops some. The sample carries about 86,000 clones, around nine tenths recorded once. Notes on this clone: Its antigen remains unidentified.

The source of this sequence is an adult in good health. Material: peripheral blood, obtained on day 0 of AZD1222 vaccination. The rearrangement links TRBV6-5 to TRBJ2-1, with unresolved D. The CDR3 is CASSSTIFGEQFF. In DNA form, the CDR3 reads TGTGCCAGCAGTTCCACCATATTTGGGGAGCAGTTCTTC.